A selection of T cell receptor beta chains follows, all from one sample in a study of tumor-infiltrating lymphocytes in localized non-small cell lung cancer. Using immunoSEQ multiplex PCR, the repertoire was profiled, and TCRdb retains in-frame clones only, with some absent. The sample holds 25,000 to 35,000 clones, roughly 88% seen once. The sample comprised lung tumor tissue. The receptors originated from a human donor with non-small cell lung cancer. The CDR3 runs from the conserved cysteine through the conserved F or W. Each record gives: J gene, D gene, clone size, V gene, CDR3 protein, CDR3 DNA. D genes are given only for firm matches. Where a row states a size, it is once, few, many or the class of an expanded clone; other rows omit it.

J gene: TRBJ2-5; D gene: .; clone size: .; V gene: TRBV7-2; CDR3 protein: CASSPNLGGGETQYF; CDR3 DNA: TGTGCCAGCAGCCCTAATTTGGGGGGCGGGGAGACCCAGTACTTC
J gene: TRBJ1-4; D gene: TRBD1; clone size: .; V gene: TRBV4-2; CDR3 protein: CASSQEDRTDEKLFF; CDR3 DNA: TGTGCCAGCAGCCAGGAGGACAGGACGGATGAAAAACTGTTTTTT
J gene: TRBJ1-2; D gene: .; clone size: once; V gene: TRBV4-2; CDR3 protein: CASSPFLGTYGYTF; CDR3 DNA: TGTGCCAGCAGCCCCTTTCTGGGAACCTATGGCTACACCTTC
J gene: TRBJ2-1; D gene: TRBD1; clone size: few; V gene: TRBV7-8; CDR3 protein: CASRPGQGAYNEQFF; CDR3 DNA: TGTGCCAGCAGGCCGGGACAGGGCGCTTACAATGAGCAGTTCTTC
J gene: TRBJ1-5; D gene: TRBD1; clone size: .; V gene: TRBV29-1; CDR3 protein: CSAGTGGNQPQHF; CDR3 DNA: TGCAGCGCCGGGACAGGGGGCAATCAGCCCCAGCATTTT
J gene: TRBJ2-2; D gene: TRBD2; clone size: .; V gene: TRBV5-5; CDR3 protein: CASSPTALVWGGTGELFF; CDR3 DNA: TGTGCCAGCAGTCCAACCGCCCTTGTCTGGGGAGGGACCGGGGAGCTGTTTTTT
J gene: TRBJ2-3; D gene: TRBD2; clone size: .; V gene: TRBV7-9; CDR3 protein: CASSPRDSGGVADTQYF; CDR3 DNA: TGTGCCAGCAGCCCCCGGGATAGCGGGGGGGTTGCTGATACGCAGTATTTT
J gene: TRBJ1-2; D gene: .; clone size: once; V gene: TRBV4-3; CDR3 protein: CASSPGNYGYTF; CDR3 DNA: TGCGCCAGCAGCCCAGGGAACTATGGCTACACCTTC
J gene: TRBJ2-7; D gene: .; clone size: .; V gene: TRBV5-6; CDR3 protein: CASSLMPSSYEQYF; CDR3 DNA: TGTGCCAGCAGCTTGATGCCGAGCTCCTACGAGCAGTACTTC
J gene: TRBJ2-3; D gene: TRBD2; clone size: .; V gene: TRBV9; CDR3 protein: CASSMRLAGVTDTQYF; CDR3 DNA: TGTGCCAGCAGCATGAGACTAGCGGGGGTCACAGATACGCAGTATTTT
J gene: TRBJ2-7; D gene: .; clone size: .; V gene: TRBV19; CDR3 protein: CASSTSQGIKDEQYF; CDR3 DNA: TGTGCCAGTAGTACCTCCCAGGGGATCAAGGACGAGCAGTACTTC
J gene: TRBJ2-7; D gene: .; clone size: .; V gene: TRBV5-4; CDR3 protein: CASSHNSSYEQYF; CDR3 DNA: TGTGCCAGCAGCCATAATAGCTCCTACGAGCAGTACTTC
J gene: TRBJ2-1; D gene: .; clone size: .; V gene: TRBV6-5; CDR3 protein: CASSRGSGQFF; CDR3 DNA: TGTGCCAGCAGTCGGGGGTCAGGGCAGTTCTTC
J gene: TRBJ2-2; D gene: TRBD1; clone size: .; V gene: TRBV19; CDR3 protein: CASSSQGAAGELFF; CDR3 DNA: TGTGCCAGTAGTAGCCAGGGGGCTGCCGGGGAGCTGTTTTTT
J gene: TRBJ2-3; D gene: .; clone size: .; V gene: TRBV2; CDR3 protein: CASRDRGTPTDTQYF; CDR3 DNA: TGTGCCAGCAGAGACCGGGGAACCCCTACAGATACGCAGTATTTT
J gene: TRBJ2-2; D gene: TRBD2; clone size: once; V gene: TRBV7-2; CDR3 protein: CASSPPGLAGGAGELFF; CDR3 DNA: TGTGCCAGCAGCCCCCCGGGACTAGCGGGGGGGGCCGGGGAGCTGTTTTTT
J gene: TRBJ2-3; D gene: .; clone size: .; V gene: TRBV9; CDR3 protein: CASSVGMAESTDTQYF; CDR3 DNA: TGTGCCAGCAGCGTAGGGATGGCAGAAAGCACAGATACGCAGTATTTT
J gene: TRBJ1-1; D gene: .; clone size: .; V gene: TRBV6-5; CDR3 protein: CASSYSNGGWTEAFF; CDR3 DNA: TGTGCCAGCAGTTACTCGAATGGGGGGTGGACTGAAGCTTTCTTT
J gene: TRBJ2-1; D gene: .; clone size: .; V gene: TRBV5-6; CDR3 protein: CASSVLARSSYNEQFF; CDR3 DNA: TGTGCCAGCAGCGTGTTAGCTAGAAGCTCCTACAATGAGCAGTTCTTC